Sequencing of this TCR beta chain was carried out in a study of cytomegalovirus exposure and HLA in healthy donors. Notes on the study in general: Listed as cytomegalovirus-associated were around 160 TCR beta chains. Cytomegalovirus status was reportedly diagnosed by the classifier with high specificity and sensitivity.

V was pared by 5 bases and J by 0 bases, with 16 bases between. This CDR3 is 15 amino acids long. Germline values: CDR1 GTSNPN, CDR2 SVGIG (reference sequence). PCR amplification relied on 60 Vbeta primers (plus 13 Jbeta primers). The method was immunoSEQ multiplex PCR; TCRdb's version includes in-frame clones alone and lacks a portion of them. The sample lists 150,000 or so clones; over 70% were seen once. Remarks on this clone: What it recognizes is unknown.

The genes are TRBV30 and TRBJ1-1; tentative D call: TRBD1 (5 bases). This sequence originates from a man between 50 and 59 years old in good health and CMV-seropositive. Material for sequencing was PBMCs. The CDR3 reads CAWVRTNSMNTEAFF. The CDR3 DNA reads TGTGCCTGGGTTAGGACAAATTCCATGAACACTGAAGCTTTCTTT.